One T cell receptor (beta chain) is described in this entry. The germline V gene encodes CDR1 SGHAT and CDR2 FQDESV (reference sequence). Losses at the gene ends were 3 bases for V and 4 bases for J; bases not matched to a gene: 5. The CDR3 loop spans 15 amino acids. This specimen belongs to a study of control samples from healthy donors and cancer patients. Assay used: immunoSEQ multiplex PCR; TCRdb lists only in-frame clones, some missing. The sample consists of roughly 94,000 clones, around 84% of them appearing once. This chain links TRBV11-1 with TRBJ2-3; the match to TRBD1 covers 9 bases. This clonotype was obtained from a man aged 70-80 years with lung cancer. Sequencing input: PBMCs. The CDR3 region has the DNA TGTGCCAGCAGCTTTACAGGGGGCAACGCAGATACGCAGTATTTT. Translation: CASSFTGGNADTQYF.